This T cell receptor (beta chain) was sequenced in a study of blood T cell repertoires in COVID-19. TCRdb's table, derived via immunoSEQ multiplex PCR, lists solely in-frame clones and lacks some. The table includes some 220,000 clones, roughly 88% detected once. V lost 1 base and J lost 7, with 5 bases in between. The CDR3 consists of 13 residues. Germline V CDR1 and CDR2: MNHNS, SASEGT. The sample consisted of peripheral blood. The TCR originated in a man aged 50-60 years with active or convalescent COVID-19. The gene calls are TRBV6-1 and TRBJ1-6; no definite D call. CDR3 loop: CASSEVSNSPLHF. CDR3 sequence (DNA): TGTGCCAGCAGTGAAGTCTCGAATTCACCCCTCCACTTT.